These 25 T cell receptor beta chains were sequenced from one sample in a study of CD8+ T cells in alopecia areata. Investigators isolated RNA and reverse transcribed it into cDNA to act as the sequencing template. Sequencing was performed with immunoSEQ multiplex PCR; in TCRdb, only in-frame clones are kept and a portion is missing. The table lists approximately 220,000 clones, more than 30% of them singletons. Treatment reported: oral pan-JAK inhibitor, 5-10 mg twice daily. The sample was CD4+ T cells sorted from blood, taken at roughly week 30, from a patient treated with tofacitinib. The receptors derive from a human donor with alopecia areata.

This clone was detected only a few times. This chain links TRBV4-2 with TRBJ2-7; 12 bases match TRBD2. This CDR3 contains 14 residues. After removal of 5 bases from V and 3 bases from J, the junction contained 2 bases not matched to a gene. Germline-derived CDR1 and CDR2 are LGHNA and YNFKEQ. The CDR3 DNA reads TGTGCCAGCAGCAAGACTAGCGGGAGCTACGAGCAGTACTTC. Encoded protein: CASSKTSGSYEQYF.

This chain joins TRBV7-9 and TRBJ1-4; no clear D gene. The ends were cut back, 5 bases at V and 8 bases at J, with 15 bases in the middle. CDR3 size: 14 residues. Germline CDR1 SEHNR, CDR2 FQNEAQ (reference sequence). This CDR3 is CASSRTLSGEKLFF. CDR3 DNA: TGTGCCAGCAGCCGGACTTTAAGCGGGGAAAAACTGTTTTTT.

J is TRBJ2-5 and V is TRBV5-6; D uncertain. CDR3 length: 11 residues. Per germline, CDR1 SGHDT and CDR2 YYEEEE. The V gene lost 4 bases and the J gene lost 5 bases, with 6 bases spanning the gap. The CDR3 reads CASSRWETQYF. The CDR3 region has the DNA TGTGCCAGCAGCAGATGGGAGACCCAGTACTTC.

This clone occurred once. The V call is TRBV6-5, the J call TRBJ2-7, with D possibly matching TRBD1 (6 bases). The CDR3 consists of 15 residues. Germline V gene sequence: CDR1 MNHEY, CDR2 SVGAGI. V was trimmed by 4 bases and J by 2 bases, leaving 15 bases between them. CDR3 sequence (DNA): TGTGCCAGCAGTTGTCCCACAGGGAACCCCTACGAGCAGTACTTC. It encodes CASSCPTGNPYEQYF.

The CDR3 spells CSVVRERQTEAFF. CDR3 nucleotides: TGCAGCGTTGTGAGGGAGCGACAGACTGAAGCTTTCTTT. J is TRBJ1-1 and V is TRBV29-1; a weak D match, TRBD1 (5 bases). V was trimmed by 4 bases and J by 5 bases, leaving 14 bases between them. The germline gives CDR1 SQVTM, CDR2 ANQGSEA. CDR3 length: 13 amino acids. Together with reference TRBV29-1 and TRBJ1-1, the CDR3 gives the full variable domain: SAVISQKPSRDICQRGTSLTIQCQVDSQVTMMFWYRQQPGQSLTLIATANQGSEATYESGFVIDKFPISRPNLTFSTLTVSNMSPEDSSIYLCSVVRERQTEAFFGQGTRLTVV.

The chain links TRBV11-2 to TRBJ1-6; 7 bases line up with TRBD1. The CDR3 runs to 16 residues. CDR1 is SGHAT and CDR2 is FQNNGV in the germline V gene. The V segment lost 6 bases and the J segment 6 bases; nucleotides outside the gene matches: 11. CDR3 sequence (DNA): TGTGCCAGCAGGTTAATCCGACAGGGAGTTAATTCACCCCTCCACTTT. Its translation is CASRLIRQGVNSPLHF. Based on the CDR3 plus reference TRBV11-2 and TRBJ1-6, the full variable domain is EAGVAQSPRYKIIEKRQSVAFWCNPISGHATLYWYQQILGQGPKLLIQFQNNGVVDDSQLPKDRFSAERLKGVDSTLKIQPAKLEDSAVYLCASRLIRQGVNSPLHFGNGTRLTVT.

This clone was observed a handful of times. V and J are TRBV5-1 and TRBJ2-1; the match to TRBD2 covers 7 bases. J gave up 0 bases and V 5 bases, and 8 bases lay outside the gene matches. Germline assignment: CDR1 SGHRS and CDR2 YFSETQ. The CDR3 is made up of 16 amino acids. In DNA, the CDR3 is TGCGCCAGCAGTTCACTAGCGATAAGCTCCTACAATGAGCAGTTCTTC. Protein: CASSSLAISSYNEQFF.

V is TRBV30 and J is TRBJ1-1; D gene uncertain. This CDR3 is 13 amino acids long. Between the trimmed V and J ends, which lost 5 bases and 5 bases, there was a span of 15 bases. The germline CDR1 and CDR2 sequences are GTSNPN and SVGIG (reference sequence). The CDR3 DNA reads TGTGCCTGGCGTCTCCACGCGGGGACTGAAGCTTTCTTT. This encodes CAWRLHAGTEAFF.

The CDR3 coding sequence is TGTGCCAGCAGCTCCAGGGGTAGCGGCACTGAAGCTTTCTTT. The encoded protein is CASSSRGSGTEAFF. The chain uses TRBV5-6 and TRBJ1-1, with D possibly TRBD1 on 6 matching bases. Germline values: CDR1 SGHDT, CDR2 YYEEEE. Between the trimmed V and J ends, which lost 3 bases and 4 bases, there was a span of 13 bases. This CDR3 has 14 residues.

This clone was counted only a few times. This chain links TRBV27 with TRBJ2-2; 8 bases line up with TRBD1. The ends lost 2 bases at V and 7 bases at J; junction bases unmatched: 9. This CDR3 is 16 amino acids long. Per germline, CDR1 MNHEY and CDR2 SMNVEV (reference sequence). CDR3 loop: CASSLVQGAVGGELFF. In DNA, the CDR3 is TGTGCCAGCAGTTTAGTCCAGGGGGCTGTAGGCGGGGAGCTGTTTTTT.

The chain combines TRBV6-1 with TRBJ1-5, with 7 bases fitting TRBD1. The CDR3 spans 15 residues. V trimming: 4 bases; J trimming: 6 bases; junction bases outside the gene matches: 9. Per germline, CDR1 MNHNS and CDR2 SASEGT. The CDR3 sequence: CASSGRQGSFQPQHF. The CDR3 DNA reads as TGTGCCAGCAGTGGACGACAGGGTAGTTTTCAGCCCCAGCATTTT.

In this sample, this clone turned up a few times. V is TRBV7-9 and J is TRBJ2-2; a possible D gene is TRBD2 (5 bases). This CDR3 contains 15 residues. Germline V lookup: CDR1 SEHNR, CDR2 FQNEAQ (reference sequence). The ends were cut back, 6 bases at V and 4 bases at J, with 15 bases in the middle. CDR3 residues: CASSLNSGVTGELFF. CDR3 nucleotides: TGTGCCAGCAGTCTCAACTCCGGGGTCACCGGGGAGCTGTTTTTT.

The chain is built from TRBV6-1 and TRBJ2-7, with a weak D call TRBD1 (6 bases). CDR3 length: 12 amino acids. Germline CDR1 reads MNHNS; CDR2 reads SASEGT. The V end lost 7 bases, the J end lost 3 bases, and 10 bases lay between the germline ends. The CDR3 DNA is TGTGCCAGCATCAAGGACAGCTACGAGCAGTACTTC. Translating gives CASIKDSYEQYF.

The rearrangement uses TRBV27 and TRBJ2-1, with 9 bases aligning to TRBD1. From germline, CDR1 is MNHEY and CDR2 SMNVEV (reference sequence). The CDR3 extends over 14 amino acids. V trimming: 6 bases; J trimming: 5 bases; junction bases outside the gene matches: 5. The CDR3 reads CASSPRTGDNEQFF. Written as DNA, the CDR3 is TGTGCCAGCAGCCCCAGGACAGGGGACAATGAGCAGTTCTTC.

The J gene is TRBJ1-1, the V gene TRBV7-2; 7 bases match TRBD1. Trimming took 5 bases from V and 4 from J; bases not matched to a gene: 10. The CDR3 loop spans 15 amino acids. Per the germline V gene, CDR1 is SGHTA and CDR2 is FQGNSA. CDR3: CASSTNRGGSTEAFF. In DNA form, the CDR3 reads TGTGCCAGCAGCACCAACAGGGGAGGAAGCACTGAAGCTTTCTTT.

There are a few counts of this clone. The J gene is TRBJ2-7, the V gene TRBV13; TRBD1 agrees at 8 bases. This CDR3 has 17 residues. V lost 0 bases to trimming and J lost 0 bases; unmatched junction nucleotides: 7. Looked up from germline, CDR1 is PRHDT and CDR2 is FYEKMQ (reference sequence). CDR3 sequence: CASSLGGQGRSSYEQYF. The CDR3 DNA reads TGTGCCAGCAGCTTAGGAGGACAGGGTCGAAGCTCCTACGAGCAGTACTTC.

The rearrangement uses TRBV7-9 and TRBJ1-2; D is uncertain. Per germline, CDR1 SEHNR and CDR2 FQNEAQ (reference sequence). CDR3 size: 13 residues. Trimming cost V 5 bases and J 6 bases, with 13 bases left between them. The CDR3, as DNA: TGTGCCAGCAGCCACGGATCCGGGAATGGCTACACCTTC. Translating it yields CASSHGSGNGYTF.

V and J are TRBV2 and TRBJ1-4; D is undetermined. The length of the CDR3 is 14 residues. V was clipped by 2 bases and J by 15 bases, with 19 bases between them. From germline, CDR1 is SNHLY and CDR2 FYNNEI. The CDR3 is CASSEQSVRVKMFF. The CDR3 coding sequence is TGTGCCAGCAGTGAACAGTCCGTTCGGGTAAAGATGTTTTTT.

The chain is built from TRBV13 and TRBJ1-3; D remains ambiguous. V shed 2 bases and J shed 5 bases, with 4 bases lying between them. Germline V gene lookup returns CDR1 PRHDT and CDR2 FYEKMQ (reference sequence). CDR3 length: 12 residues. The CDR3 loop reads CASSLSRNTIYF. The DNA for the CDR3 is TGTGCCAGCAGCTTATCGAGAAACACCATATATTTT.

The chain is built from TRBV18 and TRBJ1-5, with a weak D call TRBD1 (5 bases). Germline V lookup: CDR1 KGHSH, CDR2 LQKENI. V shed 6 bases and J shed 0 bases, with 9 bases lying between them. The length of the CDR3 is 14 residues. The CDR3: CASSQQVSNQPQHF. The CDR3, as DNA: TGTGCCAGCTCGCAACAGGTTAGCAATCAGCCCCAGCATTTT.

V usage is TRBV7-2 and J usage is TRBJ1-2; 8 positions match TRBD1. V lost 0 bases, J lost 3 bases, and 6 bases stayed unmatched. Per the germline V gene, CDR1 is SGHTA and CDR2 is FQGNSA. The length of the CDR3 is 16 residues. The CDR3 loop is CASSLASGQGYYGYTF. CDR3 DNA: TGTGCCAGCAGCTTAGCGTCAGGACAGGGATACTATGGCTACACCTTC.

The gene calls are TRBV5-1 and TRBJ1-1; D gene ambiguous. The V and J ends lost 1 base and 6 bases respectively, with 13 bases between them. This CDR3 has 14 residues. Germline V gene sequence: CDR1 SGHRS, CDR2 YFSETQ. CDR3 in amino acids: CASSLTAGLPEAFF. The CDR3 region has the DNA TGCGCCAGCAGCTTGACCGCAGGCCTCCCTGAAGCTTTCTTT.

The J gene is TRBJ1-4, the V gene TRBV29-1, with 7 bases fitting TRBD1. The germline gives CDR1 SQVTM, CDR2 ANQGSEA. This CDR3 comprises 14 residues. After removal of 5 bases from V and 4 bases from J, the junction contained 7 bases not matched to a gene. Here the CDR3 reads CSVIQGLGNEKLFF. The CDR3 bases are TGCAGCGTTATACAGGGGTTAGGTAATGAAAAACTGTTTTTT. The whole variable domain, remainder taken from reference TRBV29-1 and TRBJ1-4, is SAVISQKPSRDICQRGTSLTIQCQVDSQVTMMFWYRQQPGQSLTLIATANQGSEATYESGFVIDKFPISRPNLTFSTLTVSNMSPEDSSIYLCSVIQGLGNEKLFFGSGTQLSVL.

In this sample, this clone turned up a few times. V usage is TRBV29-1 and J usage is TRBJ1-3; no definite D call. CDR3 length equals 13 residues. Germline-derived CDR1 and CDR2 are SQVTM and ANQGSEA. V was cut by 7 bases and J by 3 bases, with 13 bases left in between. In nucleotides, the CDR3 is TGCAGCGCCGCCCGGGGAAATGGAAACACCATATATTTT. It encodes CSAARGNGNTIYF.

The rearrangement uses TRBV5-1 and TRBJ2-7; 7 bases map to TRBD1. The CDR3 loop spans 15 amino acids. From germline, CDR1 is SGHRS and CDR2 YFSETQ. The V and J ends lost 2 bases and 1 base, in that order; junction bases with no gene match: 6. CDR3 bases: TGCGCCAGCAGCTTCTCCGGGACAGAGTCCTACGAGCAGTACTTC. Its protein is CASSFSGTESYEQYF.